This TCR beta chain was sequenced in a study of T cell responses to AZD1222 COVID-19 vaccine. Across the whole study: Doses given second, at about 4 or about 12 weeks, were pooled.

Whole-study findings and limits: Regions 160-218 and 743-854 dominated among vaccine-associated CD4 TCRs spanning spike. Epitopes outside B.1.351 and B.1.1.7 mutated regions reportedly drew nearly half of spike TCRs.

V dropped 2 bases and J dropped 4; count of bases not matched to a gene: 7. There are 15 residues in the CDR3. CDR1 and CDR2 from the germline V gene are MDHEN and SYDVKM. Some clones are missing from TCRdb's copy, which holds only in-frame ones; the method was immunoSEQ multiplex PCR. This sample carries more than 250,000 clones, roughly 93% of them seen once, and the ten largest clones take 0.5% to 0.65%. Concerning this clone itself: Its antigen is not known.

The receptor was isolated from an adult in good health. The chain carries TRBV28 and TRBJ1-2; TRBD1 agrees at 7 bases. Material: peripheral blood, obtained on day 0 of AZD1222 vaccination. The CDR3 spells CASSLGLGQLYGYTF. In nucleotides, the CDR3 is TGTGCCAGCAGTTTAGGTCTGGGACAGCTCTATGGCTACACCTTC.